Listed here is a single TCR beta chain. Its antigen is undetermined. This CDR3 is 15 amino acids long. The ends lost 3 bases at V and 4 bases at J; junction bases unmatched: 7. Germline CDR1 and CDR2: SGDLS and YYNGEE. Repertoires were generated with immunoSEQ multiplex PCR, while TCRdb's copy carries only in-frame clones and drops some. The table records roughly 83,000 clones, about 84% of them present only once. The data were obtained in a study of T cell responses to AZD1222 COVID-19 vaccine. Findings of the study overall: Clonal diversity may have been underestimated in mostly white British donors. Repertoire collection took place solely once the T cell response had peaked.

This sequence originates from an adult in good health. The chain has TRBV9 and TRBJ1-3; 7 bases align to TRBD1. The material was peripheral blood, obtained on day 0 of AZD1222 vaccination. The CDR3: CASSADRVSGNTIYF. The CDR3 region has the DNA TGTGCCAGCAGCGCCGACAGGGTATCAGGAAACACCATATATTTT.